Here is one TCR beta chain with its context. Its target is unknown. The data originate from a study of PD-1 blockade in classical Hodgkin lymphoma. Generated by immunoSEQ multiplex PCR, the TCRdb table keeps only in-frame clones and is missing some. The sample shows approximately 100,000 clones, just under 95% of them seen only once. Every single patient, without exception, relapsed after autologous stem cell transplantation, and brentuximab vedotin exposure varied. The study, taken as a whole, reports: Patients newly diagnosed and complete responders had comparable baseline diversity.

Trimming took off 4 bases at V and 6 bases at J, with 10 bases between the two ends. CDR3 size: 12 residues. The germline V gene has CDR1 SQVTM and CDR2 ANQGSEA. This clonotype originated in a human donor with classical Hodgkin lymphoma. The chain employs TRBV29-1 and TRBJ1-5; D gene ambiguous. This specimen consisted of peripheral blood mononuclear cells (PBMCs), obtained at baseline. The CDR3 loop reads CSVGEDRQPQHF. In nucleotides, the CDR3 is TGCAGCGTTGGTGAGGATCGTCAGCCCCAGCATTTT.